The 9 T cell receptor beta chains given below trace back to one sample, sequenced in a study of metastatic and nonmetastatic thyroid tumors. TCRdb used MiXCR to call clones anew from the PCR reads. The profile shows thousands of clones, 30% to 35% of them singletons. Before thyroid surgery, none of the patients had received any treatment. Sequencing used adjacent normal tissue. The receptors stem from a female donor with papillary thyroid cancer or a benign thyroid nodule (not recorded which). Some clones in this sample may be carry-over from other donors' samples.

There are a few counts of this clone. J is TRBJ2-7 and V is TRBV24-1, with D possibly matching TRBD1 (6 bases). The V gene lost 4 bases and the J gene lost 4 bases, with 16 bases spanning the gap. In germline, CDR1 is KGHDR, CDR2 SFDVKD. This CDR3 has 15 amino acids. The CDR3 here is CATSDRRGIRYEQYF. The CDR3 DNA follows: TGTGCCACCAGTGACCGCAGGGGTATTAGGTACGAGCAGTACTTC.

This clone was detected once. This sequence joins TRBV6-4 and TRBJ2-5; 13 positions match TRBD2. V lost 3 bases, J lost 4 bases, and 2 bases stayed unmatched. Germline assignment: CDR1 MRHNA and CDR2 SNTAGT. This CDR3 has 15 residues. The DNA of the CDR3 is TGTGCCAGCAGTGAACTAGCGGGAGGGCCAGAGACCCAGTACTTC. It encodes CASSELAGGPETQYF.

V usage is TRBV5-1 and J usage is TRBJ1-4; weak D call: TRBD1 (6 bases). Germline V gene data show CDR1 as SGHRS and CDR2 as YFSETQ. This CDR3 comprises 16 residues. V was cut by 4 bases and J by 8 bases, with 21 bases left in between. The CDR3: CASSPVSGGAGEKLFF. Here the CDR3 DNA reads TGCGCCAGCAGCCCCGTCTCCGGGGGGGCTGGCGAAAAACTGTTTTTT.

The chain is built from TRBV11-2 and TRBJ2-3; 7 bases agree with TRBD2. The CDR3 is made up of 18 amino acids. V lost 5 bases, J lost 1 base, and 15 bases stayed unmatched. Looked up from germline, CDR1 is SGHAT and CDR2 is FQNNGV. CDR3 in amino acids: CASSKSLSGGGCTDTQYF. The CDR3 DNA is TGTGCCAGCAGCAAATCCTTGAGCGGCGGGGGTTGCACAGATACGCAGTATTTT. The full variable domain, in which reference TRBV11-2 and TRBJ2-3 provide the parts outside the CDR3, is EAGVAQSPRYKIIEKRQSVAFWCNPISGHATLYWYQQILGQGPKLLIQFQNNGVVDDSQLPKDRFSAERLKGVDSTLKIQPAKLEDSAVYLCASSKSLSGGGCTDTQYFGPGTRLTVL.

V gene TRBV7-3 combines with J gene TRBJ1-6; the D gene is possibly TRBD1 (5 bases). The CDR3 is made up of 15 amino acids. CDR1 is SGHTA and CDR2 is FQGTGA in the germline V gene. V was shortened by 5 bases and J by 7 bases, with 15 bases between the two germline ends. The DNA for the CDR3 is TGTGCCAGCAGCACGTGGGACGGGGAAAATTCACCCCTCCACTTT. It specifies CASSTWDGENSPLHF.

This clone is categorized as large. CDR3 in amino acids: CATSRTTGQGKETQYF. The CDR3 region has the DNA TGTGCCACCAGTAGGACTACGGGACAGGGGAAGGAGACCCAGTACTTC. The V gene is TRBV24-1, the J gene TRBJ2-5; TRBD1 aligns across 10 bases. The V gene's germline CDR1 is KGHDR and CDR2 SFDVKD. The CDR3 contains 16 residues. V shed 6 bases and J 5 bases; nucleotides not matched to a gene: 11.

This clone was recorded at least ten times. The rearrangement links TRBV28 to TRBJ2-3; perhaps TRBD1 as D (6 bases). V dropped 5 bases and J dropped 3 bases, with 15 bases sitting between them. CDR1 and CDR2 (germline): MDHEN, SYDVKM. This CDR3 region has 15 residues. For the CDR3, the DNA is TGTGCCAGCAGTCCCCTGGGGGCTAGGACAGATACGCAGTATTTT. This sequence encodes CASSPLGARTDTQYF. Supplemented by reference TRBV28 and TRBJ2-3, the full variable domain reads DVKVTQSSRYLVKRTGEKVFLECVQDMDHENMFWYRQDPGLGLRLIYFSYDVKMKEKGDIPEGYSVSREKKERFSLILESASTNQTSMYLCASSPLGARTDTQYFGPGTRLTVL.

The CDR3 here is CSASSEGHDTQYF. The CDR3 DNA sequence: TGCAGTGCCTCCTCGGAGGGCCACGATACGCAGTATTTT. The chain couples TRBV20-1 to TRBJ2-3; D might be TRBD2 (6 bases). Germline CDR1 is DFQATT and CDR2 is SNEGSKA (reference sequence). The V end was cut by 6 bases, the J end by 6 bases, with 16 bases between. The CDR3 is made up of 13 amino acids.

In its sample, this clone is medium-sized. V and J are TRBV7-9 and TRBJ2-5; no reliable D call. Trimming removed 1 base from V and 5 bases from J, with 5 bases in between. The V gene's germline CDR1 is SEHNR and CDR2 FQNEAQ (reference sequence). This CDR3 spans 12 amino acids. This CDR3 reads CASSLVGETQYF. Here the CDR3 DNA reads TGTGCCAGCAGCTTAGTGGGGGAGACCCAGTACTTC.